The rows below give T cell receptor beta chains drawn from one sample of a study of T-cell reconstitution after alpha-beta-depleted transplantation in children. A single record per CDR3 protein comes from TCRdb applying MiXCR to the PCR reads. This table has about 360,000 distinct CDR3 sequences, roughly 15% appearing once. The material was PBMCs, obtained from the stem cell graft. The source of these receptors is a human donor who donated a stem cell graft to a child with Fanconi anemia. The CDR3 runs from the conserved cysteine through the conserved F or W. D genes are given only for firm matches. Size tells how often a clone was seen (once, few, many) or the class of an expanded clone, and some rows leave it out.

DNA | CDR3 | D | V | size | J
TGTGCCAGCAGTTTTCAGGGTTCTCGAGGTGAAAAACTGTTTTTT | CASSFQGSRGEKLFF | NA | TRBV6-5 | NA | TRBJ1-4
TGTGCCTGGAGTGCCCGTATGGCCAATGAGCAGTTCTTC | CAWSARMANEQFF | NA | TRBV30 | many | TRBJ2-1
TGTGCCCAGGGACGAGCTCACGAGCAGTACTTC | CAQGRAHEQYF | NA | TRBV12-3/TRBV12-4 | NA | TRBJ2-7
TGCGCCAGCAGCCAAGAGATGGGGGGGCTCACAGATACGCAGTATTTT | CASSQEMGGLTDTQYF | NA | TRBV4-3 | NA | TRBJ2-3
TGTGCCAGCAGTTTAAGGACCCCAACTACCGGGGAGCTGTTTTTT | CASSLRTPTTGELFF | NA | TRBV27 | few | TRBJ2-2
TGTGCCAGCAGCGTAGAGGGCTCAACCTCCTACAATGAGCAGTTCTTC | CASSVEGSTSYNEQFF | NA | TRBV9 | NA | TRBJ2-1
TGTGCCAGCAGCTCCCACCGGGAGACCCAGTACTTC | CASSSHRETQYF | NA | TRBV7-6 | many | TRBJ2-5
TGTGCCAGCAGCTTGGCCGTTCGGGACTACAACAATGAGCAGTTCTTC | CASSLAVRDYNNEQFF | TRBD2 | TRBV5-4 | few | TRBJ2-1
TGTGCCAGCAGTTATACAGGGGGTGACACTGAAGCTTTCTTT | CASSYTGGDTEAFF | TRBD1 | TRBV5-6 | many | TRBJ1-1
TGCAGTACCACAACCTCCTACGAGCAGTACTTC | CSTTTSYEQYF | NA | TRBV20-1 | few | TRBJ2-7
TGTGCCAGCAGAGGGGGGTTAGGAGAAAAACTGTTTTTT | CASRGGLGEKLFF | NA | TRBV6-6 | NA | TRBJ1-4
TGTGCCATCAGTGATGATAGGGGGACCTACAATGAGCAGTTCTTC | CAISDDRGTYNEQFF | NA | TRBV10-3 | NA | TRBJ2-1
TGCGCCAGCAGCCAATACCACCTGATGAGTCTGGTAGCTTTCTTT | CASSQYHLMSLVAFF | NA | TRBV4-3 | few | TRBJ1-1
TGCGCCAGCAGCCAAGATCATAGCGGGGGGCCCACCGGGGAGCTGTTTTTT | CASSQDHSGGPTGELFF | TRBD2 | TRBV4-3 | many | TRBJ2-2
TGTGCCAGCAGCCAAGACGGACTAGCCGGCAATGAGCAGTTCTTC | CASSQDGLAGNEQFF | TRBD2 | TRBV3-1 | NA | TRBJ2-1
TGCAGTGCCCCACAAAGTTGGGCAGATACGCAGTATTTT | CSAPQSWADTQYF | NA | TRBV20-1 | few | TRBJ2-3
TGCAGCGTTGAATACGGATGGGGTGCTGAAGCTTTCTTT | CSVEYGWGAEAFF | NA | TRBV29-1 | many | TRBJ1-1
TGTGCCAGCAGCCCAGCGGTCTACGAGCAGTACTTC | CASSPAVYEQYF | NA | TRBV12-3/TRBV12-4 | few | TRBJ2-7
TGTGCCAGCAGTAACCCACAGGGGAGGAATGAGCAGTTCTTC | CASSNPQGRNEQFF | NA | TRBV6-2/TRBV6-3 | many | TRBJ2-1
TGTGCCAGCAGTACGGGACATTCGATGATCGAGACCCAGTACTTC | CASSTGHSMIETQYF | NA | TRBV2 | NA | TRBJ2-5
TGCAGTGCTAGAGATATGGGAAGGGGCTACGAGCAGTACTTC | CSARDMGRGYEQYF | NA | TRBV20-1 | few | TRBJ2-7
TGTGCCAGCAGCTATAGTGGGGGGCGCATCAATGAGCAGTTCTTC | CASSYSGGRINEQFF | NA | TRBV7-9 | NA | TRBJ2-1
TGTGCCAGCAGCTCGAACCCCCCTATGTATGGCTACACCTTC | CASSSNPPMYGYTF | NA | TRBV6-1 | few | TRBJ1-2
TGTGCCAGCAGTTTCTCCCCTTCAGGAAACTACGAGCAGTACTTC | CASSFSPSGNYEQYF | NA | TRBV27 | NA | TRBJ2-7
TGTGCCAGCAGCTCCGCGGCACAGTCCTATGGCTACACCTTC | CASSSAAQSYGYTF | NA | TRBV12-3/TRBV12-4 | NA | TRBJ1-2
TGTGCCACCAGCAGAGTAAGGAGGGAAACCTATGGCTACACCTTC | CATSRVRRETYGYTF | NA | TRBV15 | NA | TRBJ1-2
TGTGCCATCAACGACCTAGCAAGAGGAGACGAGCAGTACTTC | CAINDLARGDEQYF | NA | TRBV10-3 | many | TRBJ2-7
TGTGCCAGCAGGTTTGCGACTAGAGTATACACCGGGGAGCTGTTTTTT | CASRFATRVYTGELFF | NA | TRBV11-2 | NA | TRBJ2-2
TGTGCCAGCAGCTTAGACTGGGGGGGCCCCTACAATGAGCAGTTCTTC | CASSLDWGGPYNEQFF | NA | TRBV7-9 | NA | TRBJ2-1
TGTGCCAGCAGCGGCAGGGGTTCACCCCTCCACTTT | CASSGRGSPLHF | NA | TRBV28 | few | TRBJ1-6
TGTGCCAGCAGCTTAGAAGAGGTTCGAGGGGAGACCCAGTACTTC | CASSLEEVRGETQYF | NA | TRBV7-2 | NA | TRBJ2-5
TGTGCCTGGAGTCAGGGGTCCTATGGCTACACCTTC | CAWSQGSYGYTF | NA | TRBV30 | few | TRBJ1-2
TGCGCCAGCAGCTTATCCCAAACCACCGGGGAGCTGTTTTTT | CASSLSQTTGELFF | NA | TRBV5-1 | few | TRBJ2-2
TGTGCCAGCACCCCGGGACTAGACTTCAATGAGCAGTTCTTC | CASTPGLDFNEQFF | TRBD2 | TRBV3-1 | many | TRBJ2-1
TGTGCCAGCAGCTTGTACGAGGCCCAAGAGACCCAGTACTTC | CASSLYEAQETQYF | NA | TRBV5-6 | NA | TRBJ2-5
TGTGCCAGCAGCGCCGGCCCGGGCCTGATTTGGGAGACCCAGTACTTC | CASSAGPGLIWETQYF | NA | TRBV9 | NA | TRBJ2-5
TGCAGTGCTCCCGCAATGACTAGCGGGGAGACCGGGGAGCTGTTTTTT | CSAPAMTSGETGELFF | TRBD2 | TRBV20-1 | NA | TRBJ2-2
TGTGCCATCAGTGAAACAGGGTGGGATCAGCCCCAGCATTTT | CAISETGWDQPQHF | NA | TRBV10-3 | few | TRBJ1-5
TGTACCAGCTGCTTAGGCGGAATTGTCAGGACGTGGACCGGGGAGCTGTTTTTT | CTSCLGGIVRTWTGELFF | NA | TRBV2 | NA | TRBJ2-2